Here is one T cell receptor beta chain with its context. What it binds is not known. This sample stems from a study of blood T cells in healthy people across ages. Study-wide points: PBMCs went unsorted, and a conclusive naive versus antigen-experienced comparison was therefore prevented.

Then a second PCR, running about 6 to 12 cycles, was carried out with a sample-barcoded 5' primer and a J-beta primer mix. One entry per CDR3 protein, called by TCRdb with MiXCR from the 5' RACE reads. The sample carries hundreds of thousands of distinct CDR3 sequences, less than 25% recorded once. Trimming removed 4 bases at V and 7 bases at J, with 14 bases between. The CDR3 is 14 residues long. The same data also contributed to another study, on T cells of mothers and their children.

The sequence came from a boy under 18 in good health. Sequencing was performed on blood. This chain uses TRBV12-3 or TRBV12-4 with TRBJ2-1; the D gene is possibly TRBD1 (6 bases). The CDR3 spells CASSYRALLNEQFF. DNA for the CDR3: TGTGCCAGCAGTTACAGGGCCCTCCTAAATGAGCAGTTCTTC.